This T cell receptor (beta chain) was observed in a study of OX40 agonist ivuxolimab in advanced cancers. On the study more broadly: In this trial design, patients received ivuxolimab intravenously at 0.01 to 10 mg/kg every 2 weeks.

This clone has only one observation. The antigen remains undetermined. At baseline, cycle 4 day 1, and cycle 7 day 1, blood was sampled. The CDR3 runs 20 residues. From germline, CDR1 is ENHRY and CDR2 SYGVKD. With 0 bases clipped from V and 2 bases from J, the junction kept 10 bases outside the gene matches. The method was immunoSEQ multiplex PCR; TCRdb's version includes in-frame clones alone and lacks a portion of them. The table includes 58,000 or so clones, over 75% detected once. Points from the study as a whole: The mean number of expanded clones was higher in CD8+ T cells than in CD4+.

This chain joins TRBV10-3 and TRBJ2-3, with TRBD2 matching over 14 bases. The source was CD4+ or CD8+ T cells sorted from blood, collected in a trial of the OX40 agonist ivuxolimab. The receptor was derived from an adult with an advanced solid tumor such as melanoma, head and neck, liver or kidney cancer. The CDR3 loop is CAISESWTSGGPNFTDTQYF. The CDR3 DNA is TGTGCCATCAGTGAGTCCTGGACTAGCGGGGGGCCGAATTTCACAGATACGCAGTATTTT.